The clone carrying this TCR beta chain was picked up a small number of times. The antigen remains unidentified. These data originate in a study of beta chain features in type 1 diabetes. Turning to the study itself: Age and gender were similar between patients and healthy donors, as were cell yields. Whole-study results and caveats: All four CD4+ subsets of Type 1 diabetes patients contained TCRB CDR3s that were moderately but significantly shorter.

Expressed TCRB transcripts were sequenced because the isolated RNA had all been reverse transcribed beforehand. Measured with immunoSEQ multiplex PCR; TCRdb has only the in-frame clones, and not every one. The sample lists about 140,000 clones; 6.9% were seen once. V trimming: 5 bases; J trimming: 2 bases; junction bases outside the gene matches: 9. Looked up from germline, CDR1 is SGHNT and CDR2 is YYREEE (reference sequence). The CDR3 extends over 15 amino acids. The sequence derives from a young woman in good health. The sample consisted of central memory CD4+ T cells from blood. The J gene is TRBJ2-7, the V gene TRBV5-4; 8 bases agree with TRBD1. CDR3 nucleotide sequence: TGTGCCAGCAGTCGGGACAGGTCATCTACCTACGAGCAGTACTTC. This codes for CASSRDRSSTYEQYF.